These 8 T cell receptor beta chains were sequenced from one sample in a study of control samples from healthy donors and cancer patients. Profiled with immunoSEQ multiplex PCR; TCRdb holds only in-frame clones, not every one. Among about 190,000 clones listed, roughly nine tenths were seen once. Sequenced input: blood. The source of these receptors is a man aged 25-45 years in good health.

This chain links TRBV2 with TRBJ1-6; TRBD1 is a possible D gene (6 bases). The CDR3 covers 15 residues. The V gene lost 6 bases and the J gene lost 7 bases, with 16 bases spanning the gap. In germline, CDR1 is SNHLY, CDR2 FYNNEI. CDR3 sequence reads: CASRPTGGENSPLHF. In DNA form, the CDR3 reads TGTGCCAGCAGACCGACGGGGGGCGAGAATTCACCCCTCCACTTT.

V usage is TRBV9 and J usage is TRBJ1-5, with D perhaps TRBD1 (5 bases). Germline V gives CDR1 SGDLS, CDR2 YYNGEE. The CDR3 consists of 16 residues. The V and J ends lost 0 bases and 1 base respectively, with 11 bases between them. CDR3 nucleotide sequence: TGTGCCAGCAGCGTAGATCCGGGACCAAGCAATCAGCCCCAGCATTTT. Amino acid sequence: CASSVDPGPSNQPQHF.

The genes are TRBV5-4 and TRBJ1-1; the D gene is possibly TRBD1 (5 bases). CDR1 and CDR2 (germline): SGHNT, YYREEE (reference sequence). Trimming pared 4 bases from V and 0 bases from J, leaving 7 bases between. CDR3 length: 13 residues. The CDR3 region is CASSDSLNTEAFF. CDR3 nucleotides: TGTGCCAGCAGCGACAGTCTGAACACTGAAGCTTTCTTT.

This chain links TRBV9 with TRBJ2-7, with 9 nucleotides matching TRBD1. Germline-derived CDR1 and CDR2 are SGDLS and YYNGEE. This CDR3 is 15 amino acids long. V lost 0 bases and J lost 1; bases outside the gene matches: 2. CDR3 residues: CASSVGGQGSYEQYF. The CDR3 bases are TGTGCCAGCAGCGTAGGGGGACAGGGTTCCTACGAGCAGTACTTC.

V and J are TRBV2 and TRBJ1-4; a weak D match, TRBD1 (6 bases). Germline V lookup: CDR1 SNHLY, CDR2 FYNNEI. The CDR3 is made up of 17 amino acids. Trimming took 5 bases from V and 4 from J, leaving 20 bases between them. The CDR3 DNA is TGTGCCAGCAGTCGACTGGTGGGTGGGACAAGTAATGAAAAACTGTTTTTT. Its protein product is CASSRLVGGTSNEKLFF.

The rearrangement uses TRBV2 and TRBJ1-1; the D is unclear. The V end lost 11 bases, the J end lost 2 bases, and 21 bases lay between the germline ends. The germline CDR1 and CDR2 sequences are SNHLY and FYNNEI. The CDR3 loop spans 15 amino acids. The CDR3 nucleotides read TGTGCCGGGCGCCTCCTCGCTGTGCGAAACACTGAAGCTTTCTTT. It yields the protein CAGRLLAVRNTEAFF.

This chain joins TRBV19 and TRBJ1-1, with 9 bases matching TRBD1. The trim removed 1 base at V and 4 bases at J, leaving 1 base unmatched. The CDR3 extends over 14 amino acids. Looked up from germline, CDR1 is LNHDA and CDR2 is SQIVND (reference sequence). The CDR3, as DNA: TGTGCCAGTAGTATAGGGGGACAGGGCACTGAAGCTTTCTTT. It yields the protein CASSIGGQGTEAFF.

The chain links TRBV6-5 to TRBJ2-7, with no clear D. Trimming shortened V by 3 bases and J by 3 bases, and 15 bases separated the two germline ends. The CDR3 is made up of 15 amino acids. Germline CDR1 MNHEY, CDR2 SVGAGI. CDR3 in DNA: TGTGCCAGCAGTTATACCCGGACGGAAAACTACGAGCAGTACTTC. This codes for CASSYTRTENYEQYF.